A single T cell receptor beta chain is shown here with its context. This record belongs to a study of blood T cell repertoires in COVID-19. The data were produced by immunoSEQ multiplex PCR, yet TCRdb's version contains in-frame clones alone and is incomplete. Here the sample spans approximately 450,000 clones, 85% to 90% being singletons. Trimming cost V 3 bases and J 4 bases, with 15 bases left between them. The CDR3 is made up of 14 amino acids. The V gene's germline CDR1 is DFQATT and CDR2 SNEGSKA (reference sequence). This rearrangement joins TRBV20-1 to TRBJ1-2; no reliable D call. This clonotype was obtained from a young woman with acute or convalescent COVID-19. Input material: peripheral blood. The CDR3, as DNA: TGCAGTGCTAGTGTCAGGCCCGGGATCTATGGCTACACCTTC. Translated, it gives CSASVRPGIYGYTF.